These T cell receptor beta chains were read from a single sample in a study of shared clonotypes between healthy human individuals. Data came from immunoSEQ multiplex PCR; TCRdb stores just in-frame clones and leaves some out. The sample lists approximately 2.1 million clones, approximately 93% occurring once. Sequenced input: naive CD4+ T cells from PBMCs. The receptors were sampled from a man between 18 and 29 years old in good health. Some clones in this sample may be carry-over from other donors' samples. The CDR3 runs from the conserved cysteine through the conserved F or W. A D gene is named only where the DNA matches it firmly. Not all rows give a size; the values are once, few, many and, for expanded clones, a class.

clone_size j_call cdr3_length v_call d_call cdr3_aa cdr3_nt
. TRBJ1-5 13 TRBV13 TRBD1 CASSRDRDQPQHF TGTGCCAGCAGCCGGGACAGGGATCAGCCCCAGCATTTT
. TRBJ2-2 16 TRBV5-5 TRBD2 CASSLRGGPNTGELFF TGTGCCAGCAGCTTGCGGGGAGGGCCCAACACCGGGGAGCTGTTTTTT
. TRBJ2-1 17 TRBV7-2 . CASSYRLALSSYNEQFF TGTGCCAGCAGCTACCGGTTGGCCTTGAGCTCCTACAATGAGCAGTTCTTC
. TRBJ2-3 14 TRBV5-8 TRBD2 CASSLGLAGGTRDF TGTGCCAGCAGCTTAGGACTAGCGGGAGGAACTAGGGATTTT
. TRBJ1-1 16 TRBV18 . CASSPIQLTENTEAFF TGTGCCAGCTCACCCATACAACTAACAGAGAACACTGAAGCTTTCTTT
. TRBJ2-7 17 TRBV7-9 TRBD2 CASSSSRASGSSYEQYF TGTGCCAGCAGCTCGTCTCGGGCGAGCGGGAGCTCCTACGAGCAGTACTTC
. TRBJ2-5 15 TRBV7-9 TRBD1 CASSLGTGIQETQYF TGTGCCAGCAGCTTAGGGACAGGGATCCAAGAGACCCAGTACTTC
. TRBJ1-2 13 TRBV29-1 TRBD1 CSDLQGAGYGYTF TGCAGCGATTTACAGGGGGCCGGCTATGGCTACACCTTC
. TRBJ2-5 15 TRBV5-1 . CASSTGLKGEETQYF TGCGCCAGCAGCACCGGACTAAAAGGAGAAGAGACCCAGTACTTC
. TRBJ2-7 15 TRBV28 . CASSSHPIQGYEQYF TGTGCCAGCAGTTCCCACCCCATACAGGGCTACGAGCAGTACTTC
. TRBJ1-5 15 TRBV28 . CASRTGFYSNQPQHF TGTGCCAGCAGGACAGGATTTTATAGCAATCAGCCCCAGCATTTT
. TRBJ2-7 11 TRBV10-3 . CAISGSYEQYF TGTGCCATCAGCGGCAGCTACGAGCAGTACTTC
. TRBJ2-5 17 TRBV7-6 TRBD2 CASSLGVIGAGGETQYF TGTGCCAGCAGCTTAGGGGTCATTGGAGCGGGAGGGGAGACCCAGTACTTC
. TRBJ1-2 15 TRBV5-5 . CASSWGLPQNYGYTF TGTGCCAGCAGCTGGGGGCTCCCACAGAACTATGGCTACACCTTC
once TRBJ2-6 18 TRBV9 . CASSVGGASFFGANVLTF TGTGCCAGCAGCGTAGGGGGGGCCTCCTTTTTTGGGGCCAACGTCCTGACTTTC
. TRBJ1-2 14 TRBV30 TRBD1 CAWSVQGTRYGYTF TGTGCCTGGAGTGTACAGGGGACTCGGTATGGCTACACCTTC
. TRBJ2-1 13 TRBV6-1 TRBD1 CASSKNRGNEQFF TGTGCCAGCAGTAAGAACAGGGGCAATGAGCAGTTCTTC
. TRBJ1-1 16 TRBV27 . CASSLYSAPRGTEAFF TGTGCCAGCAGTTTATATTCGGCACCAAGAGGGACTGAAGCTTTCTTT
. TRBJ2-1 14 TRBV28 . CASSLGGTNNEQFF TGTGCCAGCAGCCTAGGGGGAACGAACAATGAGCAGTTCTTC
. TRBJ1-1 13 TRBV19 . CASSIGPVTEAFF TGTGCCAGTAGTATAGGACCGGTTACTGAAGCTTTCTTT
once TRBJ2-5 14 TRBV5-1 . CASSLRGDQETQYF TGCGCCAGCAGCTTAAGGGGGGACCAAGAGACCCAGTACTTC
. TRBJ2-1 16 TRBV18 . CASSPLAASSYNEQFF TGTGCCAGCTCACCACTAGCGGCTAGCTCCTACAATGAGCAGTTCTTC
once TRBJ1-1 11 TRBV4-1 . CASSQDKESFF TGCGCCAGCAGCCAAGATAAGGAGTCTTTCTTT
. TRBJ1-2 14 TRBV10-3 TRBD1 CAISHSGQGNGYTF TGTGCCATCAGCCACTCAGGACAGGGGAATGGCTACACCTTC
. TRBJ1-1 12 TRBV30 . CAWSVSLTEAFF TGTGCCTGGAGTGTAAGCCTCACTGAAGCTTTCTTT
. TRBJ2-2 15 TRBV7-2 TRBD2 CASSSRGLVSGELFF TGTGCCAGCAGCTCGAGGGGACTAGTCTCCGGGGAGCTGTTTTTT
. TRBJ2-3 13 TRBV7-9 . CASSLVVGDTQYF TGTGCCAGCAGCTTAGTGGTGGGAGATACGCAGTATTTT
. TRBJ2-3 17 TRBV7-6 TRBD2 CASSLVKGLAATDTQYF TGTGCCAGCAGCTTAGTTAAGGGACTAGCGGCCACAGATACGCAGTATTTT
. TRBJ1-4 17 TRBV4-1 . CASSQGGKRSDRGKLFF TGCGCCAGCAGCCAAGGAGGGAAAAGGTCTGATCGAGGAAAACTGTTTTTT
. TRBJ1-5 13 TRBV29-1 . CSVEQGIGQPQHF TGCAGCGTTGAACAGGGAATCGGACAGCCCCAGCATTTT
. TRBJ1-1 12 TRBV5-6 . CASSFFSDEAFF TGTGCCAGCAGCTTCTTCTCCGATGAAGCTTTCTTT
. TRBJ1-2 19 TRBV1 . CTSSQGPKPYRGSNYGYTF TGCACCAGCAGCCAAGGCCCCAAGCCTTACAGGGGATCTAACTATGGCTACACCTTC
. TRBJ2-2 20 TRBV15 TRBD2 CATSRDLGLAGAGRTGELFF TGTGCCACCAGCAGAGACCTCGGACTAGCGGGAGCAGGTCGGACCGGGGAGCTGTTTTTT
. TRBJ2-6 17 TRBV9 . CASSSRAGPSGANVLTF TGTGCCAGCAGCTCACGGGCCGGCCCGTCTGGGGCCAACGTCCTGACTTTC
. TRBJ1-4 14 TRBV7-9 TRBD1 CASSLAQGDEKLFF TGTGCCAGCAGCTTAGCGCAGGGGGATGAAAAACTGTTTTTT
. TRBJ2-1 17 TRBV21-1 . CASSKGQLAGPHNEQFF TGTGCCAGCAGCAAAGGCCAACTAGCGGGGCCCCACAATGAGCAGTTCTTC
. TRBJ2-5 11 TRBV20-1 . CSSTDQETQYF TGCAGTTCAACTGACCAAGAGACCCAGTACTTC
. TRBJ1-4 15 TRBV7-9 TRBD1 CASSLLGTGEEKLFF TGTGCCAGCAGCTTACTGGGTACAGGGGAGGAAAAACTGTTTTTT
. TRBJ1-1 13 TRBV11-2 . CASSFGQGWKAFF TGTGCCAGCAGCTTTGGGCAGGGCTGGAAAGCTTTCTTT
. TRBJ2-7 14 TRBV27 TRBD2 CASRGLAVTYEQYF TGTGCCAGCCGAGGACTAGCGGTTACCTACGAGCAGTACTTC
. TRBJ2-1 15 TRBV7-2 TRBD1 CASSLTRTGIYEQFF TGTGCCAGCAGCTTAACCAGGACAGGTATCTATGAGCAGTTCTTC
. TRBJ1-4 17 TRBV5-8 TRBD1 CASSLDRGTATNEKLFF TGTGCCAGCAGCTTGGACAGGGGAACTGCAACTAATGAAAAACTGTTTTTT
few TRBJ1-1 16 TRBV9 TRBD1 CASSVAGGGRNTEAFF TGTGCCAGCAGCGTAGCAGGGGGAGGGCGGAACACTGAAGCTTTCTTT
. TRBJ1-5 15 TRBV15 . CATSREGGSNQPQHF TGTGCCACCAGCAGAGAGGGGGGTTCCAATCAGCCCCAGCATTTT
. TRBJ1-1 13 TRBV10-3 . CAITEEMNTEAFF TGTGCCATCACGGAGGAGATGAACACTGAAGCTTTCTTT
. TRBJ1-5 16 TRBV29-1 . CSVGMARGGSNQPQHF TGCAGCGTTGGGATGGCAAGGGGAGGGTCCAATCAGCCCCAGCATTTT
. TRBJ2-6 14 TRBV25-1 . CASRDDSGANVLTF TGTGCCAGCAGGGACGACTCTGGGGCCAACGTCCTGACTTTC
. TRBJ2-7 14 TRBV5-4 TRBD1 CASSWGQGTYEQYF TGTGCCAGCAGCTGGGGACAGGGGACCTACGAGCAGTACTTC
. TRBJ2-3 14 TRBV18 . CASSPDRGTDTQYF TGTGCCAGCTCACCGGATCGGGGGACAGATACGCAGTATTTT
once TRBJ1-1 15 TRBV28 . CASRNFPMGWTEAFF TGTGCCAGCAGGAATTTCCCGATGGGGTGGACTGAAGCTTTCTTT
once TRBJ1-1 13 TRBV2 . CASSEEANTEAFF TGTGCCAGCAGTGAAGAGGCGAACACTGAAGCTTTCTTT
. TRBJ1-2 15 TRBV23-1 . CASSHLRGRGYGYTF TGCGCCAGCAGTCATCTTAGGGGACGGGGCTATGGCTACACCTTC
. TRBJ1-2 14 TRBV18 . CASSPKGDNYGYTF TGTGCCAGCTCACCAAAGGGGGACAACTATGGCTACACCTTC
once TRBJ1-2 14 TRBV29-1 . CSVVSGPRAYGYTF TGCAGCGTTGTTTCAGGGCCTAGGGCCTATGGCTACACCTTC
. TRBJ1-1 13 TRBV7-3 . CASSLIMNTEAFF TGTGCCAGCAGCTTAATCATGAACACTGAAGCTTTCTTT
. TRBJ2-7 13 TRBV5-6 TRBD1 CASSLADRDEQYF TGTGCCAGCAGCTTGGCGGACAGGGACGAGCAGTACTTC
. TRBJ1-1 15 TRBV5-1 TRBD1 CASSLAGQGNTEAFF TGCGCCAGCAGCTTGGCTGGACAGGGAAACACTGAAGCTTTCTTT